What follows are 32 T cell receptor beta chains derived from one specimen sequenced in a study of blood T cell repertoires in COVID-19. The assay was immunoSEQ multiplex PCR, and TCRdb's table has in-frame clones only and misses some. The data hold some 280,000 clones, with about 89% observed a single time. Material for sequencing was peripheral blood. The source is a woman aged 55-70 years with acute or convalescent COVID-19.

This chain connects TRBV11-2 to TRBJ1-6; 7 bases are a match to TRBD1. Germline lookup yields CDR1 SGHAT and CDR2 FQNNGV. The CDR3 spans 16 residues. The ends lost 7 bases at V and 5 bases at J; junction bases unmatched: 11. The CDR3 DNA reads TGTGCCAGCACCCCCCGGAGGACAGGCCATAATTCACCCCTCCACTTT. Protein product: CASTPRRTGHNSPLHF.

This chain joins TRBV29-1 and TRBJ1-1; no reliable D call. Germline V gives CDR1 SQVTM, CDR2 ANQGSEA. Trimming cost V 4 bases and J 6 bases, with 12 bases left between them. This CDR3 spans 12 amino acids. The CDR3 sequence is CSVGSEGAEAFF. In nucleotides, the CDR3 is TGCAGCGTTGGGAGCGAGGGAGCTGAAGCTTTCTTT.

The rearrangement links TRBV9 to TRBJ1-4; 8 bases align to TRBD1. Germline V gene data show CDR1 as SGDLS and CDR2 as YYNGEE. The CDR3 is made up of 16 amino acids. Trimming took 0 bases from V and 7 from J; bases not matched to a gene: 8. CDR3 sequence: CASSVERQGRGEKLFF. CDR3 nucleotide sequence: TGTGCCAGCAGCGTAGAGAGACAGGGGCGCGGTGAAAAACTGTTTTTT.

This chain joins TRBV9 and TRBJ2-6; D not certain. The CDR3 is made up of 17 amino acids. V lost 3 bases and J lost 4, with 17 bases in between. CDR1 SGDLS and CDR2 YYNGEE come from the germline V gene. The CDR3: CASSASNGLSGANVLTF. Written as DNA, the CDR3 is TGTGCCAGCAGCGCCTCCAATGGGCTTTCGGGGGCCAACGTCCTGACTTTC.

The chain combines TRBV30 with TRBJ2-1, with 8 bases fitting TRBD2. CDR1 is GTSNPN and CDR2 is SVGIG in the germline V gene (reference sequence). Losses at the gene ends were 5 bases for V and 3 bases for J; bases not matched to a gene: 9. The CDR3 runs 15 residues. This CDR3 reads CAWCTGREVYNEQFF. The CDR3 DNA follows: TGTGCCTGGTGTACAGGGCGGGAGGTCTACAATGAGCAGTTCTTC.

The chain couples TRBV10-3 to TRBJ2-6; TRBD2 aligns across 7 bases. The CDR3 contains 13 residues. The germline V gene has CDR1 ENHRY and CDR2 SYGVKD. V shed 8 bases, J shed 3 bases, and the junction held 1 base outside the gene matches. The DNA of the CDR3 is TGTGCCATCCGGGAGGATGGGGCCAACGTCCTGACTTTC. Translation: CAIREDGANVLTF.

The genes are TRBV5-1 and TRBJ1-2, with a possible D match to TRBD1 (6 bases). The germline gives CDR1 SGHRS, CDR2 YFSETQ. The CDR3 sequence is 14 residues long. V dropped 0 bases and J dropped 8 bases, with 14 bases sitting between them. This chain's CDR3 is CASSLDGGEEGYTF. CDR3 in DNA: TGCGCCAGCAGCTTGGATGGGGGCGAGGAAGGCTACACCTTC.

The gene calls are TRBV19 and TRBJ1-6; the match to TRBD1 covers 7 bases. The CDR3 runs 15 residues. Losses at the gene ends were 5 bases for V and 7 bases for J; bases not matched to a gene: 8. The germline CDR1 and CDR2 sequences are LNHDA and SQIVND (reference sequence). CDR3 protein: CASSPDRAGNSPLHF. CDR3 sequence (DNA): TGTGCCAGTAGTCCTGACAGGGCCGGGAATTCACCCCTCCACTTT. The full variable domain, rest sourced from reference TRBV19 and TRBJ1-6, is DGGITQSPKYLFRKEGQNVTLSCEQNLNHDAMYWYRQDPGQGLRLIYYSQIVNDFQKGDIAEGYSVSREKKESFPLTVTSAQKNPTAFYLCASSPDRAGNSPLHFGNGTRLTVT.

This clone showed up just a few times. This CDR3 is CASRKGQGRGYTF. CDR3 coding DNA: TGTGCCAGCAGAAAGGGACAGGGGCGAGGCTACACCTTC. The rearrangement joins TRBV3-1 (or the pseudogene TRBV3-2) to TRBJ1-2; TRBD1 agrees at 10 bases. From germline, CDR1 is LGHDT and CDR2 YNNKEL (reference sequence). The CDR3 is made up of 13 amino acids. J lost 8 bases, V lost 6 bases, and 6 bases had no gene match.

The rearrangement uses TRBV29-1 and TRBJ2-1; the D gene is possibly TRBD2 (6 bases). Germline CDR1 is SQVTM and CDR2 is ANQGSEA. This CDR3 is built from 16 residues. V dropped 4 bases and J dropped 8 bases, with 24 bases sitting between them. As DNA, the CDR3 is TGCAGCGTTGCATCCATGGCAGTCTTAGCGGAGGATGAGCAGTTCTTC. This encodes CSVASMAVLAEDEQFF.

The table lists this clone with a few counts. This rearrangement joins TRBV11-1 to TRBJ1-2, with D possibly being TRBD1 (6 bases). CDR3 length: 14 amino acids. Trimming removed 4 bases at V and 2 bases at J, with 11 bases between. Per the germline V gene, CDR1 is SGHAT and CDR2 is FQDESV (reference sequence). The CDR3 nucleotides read TGTGCCAGCAGCTCAAGGGACAAGAACTATGGCTACACCTTC. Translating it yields CASSSRDKNYGYTF. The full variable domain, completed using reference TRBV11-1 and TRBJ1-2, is EAEVAQSPRYKITEKSQAVAFWCDPISGHATLYWYRQILGQGPELLVQFQDESVVDDSQLPKDRFSAERLKGVDSTLKIQPAELGDSAMYLCASSSRDKNYGYTFGSGTRLTVV.

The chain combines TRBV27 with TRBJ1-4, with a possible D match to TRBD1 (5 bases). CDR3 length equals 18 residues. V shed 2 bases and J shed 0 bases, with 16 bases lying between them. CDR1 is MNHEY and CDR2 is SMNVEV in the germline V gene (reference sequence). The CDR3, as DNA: TGTGCCAGCAGTTTAAGGGCGCCGGGGGGAACAACTAATGAAAAACTGTTTTTT. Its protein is CASSLRAPGGTTNEKLFF.

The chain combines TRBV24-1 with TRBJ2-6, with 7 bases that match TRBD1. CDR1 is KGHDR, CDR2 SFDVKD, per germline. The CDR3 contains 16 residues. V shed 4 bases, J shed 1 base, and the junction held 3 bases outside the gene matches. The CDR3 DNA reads TGTGCCACCAGTGACCCGACAGGGTCTGGGGCCAACGTCCTGACTTTC. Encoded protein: CATSDPTGSGANVLTF.

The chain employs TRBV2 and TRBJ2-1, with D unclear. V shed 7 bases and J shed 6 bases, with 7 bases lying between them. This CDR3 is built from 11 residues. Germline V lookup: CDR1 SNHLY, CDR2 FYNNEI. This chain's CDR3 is CASNFGNEQFF. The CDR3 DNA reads TGTGCCAGCAATTTCGGCAATGAGCAGTTCTTC.

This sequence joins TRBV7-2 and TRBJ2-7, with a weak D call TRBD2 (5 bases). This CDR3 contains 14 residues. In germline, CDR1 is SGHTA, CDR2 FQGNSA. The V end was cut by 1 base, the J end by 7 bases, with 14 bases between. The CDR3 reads CASSLGISGVEQYF. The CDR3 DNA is TGTGCCAGCAGCTTAGGCATATCCGGGGTTGAGCAGTACTTC.

This CDR3 is CASNTRGGRRGTGELFF. In DNA, the CDR3 is TGTGCCAGCAACACCCGGGGGGGGCGGCGAGGGACCGGGGAGCTGTTTTTT. The chain uses TRBV7-2 and TRBJ2-2, with 8 bases fitting TRBD2. Trimming at V came to 7 bases and at J to 5 bases, leaving 15 bases not matched to a gene. Germline CDR1 reads SGHTA; CDR2 reads FQGNSA. The CDR3 totals 17 residues.

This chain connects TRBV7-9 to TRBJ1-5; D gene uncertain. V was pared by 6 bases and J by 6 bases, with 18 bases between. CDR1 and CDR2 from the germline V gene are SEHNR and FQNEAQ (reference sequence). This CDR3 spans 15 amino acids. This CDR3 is CASSPRRVGGQPQHF. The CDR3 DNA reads TGTGCCAGCAGTCCGAGACGGGTAGGAGGTCAGCCCCAGCATTTT.

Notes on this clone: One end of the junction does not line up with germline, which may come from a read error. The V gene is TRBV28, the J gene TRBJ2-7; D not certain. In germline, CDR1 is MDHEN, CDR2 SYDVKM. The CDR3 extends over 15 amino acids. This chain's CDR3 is CATSLGRLGSYEQYF. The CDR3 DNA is TGTGCCACCAGTCTCGGCAGGCTGGGCTCCTACGAGCAGTACTTC.

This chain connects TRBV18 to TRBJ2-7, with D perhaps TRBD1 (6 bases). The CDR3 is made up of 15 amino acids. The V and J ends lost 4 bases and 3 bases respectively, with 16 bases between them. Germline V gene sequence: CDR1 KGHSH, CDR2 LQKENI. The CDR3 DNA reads TGTGCCAGCTCACGACTCCGGGACACTAACTACGAGCAGTACTTC. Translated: CASSRLRDTNYEQYF.

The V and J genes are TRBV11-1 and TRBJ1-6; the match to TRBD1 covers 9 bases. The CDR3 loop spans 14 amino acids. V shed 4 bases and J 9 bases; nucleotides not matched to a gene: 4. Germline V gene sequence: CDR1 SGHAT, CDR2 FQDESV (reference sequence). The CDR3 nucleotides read TGTGCCAGCAGCTCCCGGGACAGGGCTTCACCCCTCCACTTT. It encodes CASSSRDRASPLHF.

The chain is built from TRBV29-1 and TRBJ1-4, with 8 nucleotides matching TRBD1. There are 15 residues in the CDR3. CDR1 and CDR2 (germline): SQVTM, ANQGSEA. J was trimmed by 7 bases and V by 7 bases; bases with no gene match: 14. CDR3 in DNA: TGCAGCGCAGCGGGGGGACAGGATGTCGGTGAAAAACTGTTTTTT. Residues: CSAAGGQDVGEKLFF.

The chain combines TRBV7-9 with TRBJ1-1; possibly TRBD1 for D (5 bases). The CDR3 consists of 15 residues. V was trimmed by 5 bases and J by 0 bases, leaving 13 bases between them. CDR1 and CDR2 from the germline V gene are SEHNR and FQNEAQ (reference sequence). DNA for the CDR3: TGTGCCAGCAGCCCTGCGAGGACACTGAACACTGAAGCTTTCTTT. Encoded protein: CASSPARTLNTEAFF.

CDR3 sequence reads: CASSLHSGANVLTF. In DNA form, the CDR3 reads TGTGCCAGCAGCTTGCACTCTGGGGCCAACGTCCTGACTTTC. The chain couples TRBV5-4 to TRBJ2-6; D remains unclear. The CDR3 is made up of 14 amino acids. Deletions cut 1 base from V and 0 bases from J, with 2 bases between. Germline values: CDR1 SGHNT, CDR2 YYREEE (reference sequence).

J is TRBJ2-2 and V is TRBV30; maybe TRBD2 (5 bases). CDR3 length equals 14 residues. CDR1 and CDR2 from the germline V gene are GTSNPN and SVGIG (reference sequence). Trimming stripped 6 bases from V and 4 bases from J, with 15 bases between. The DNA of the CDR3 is TGTGCCTGCACTGGGGAGCGGCCCACCGGGGAGCTGTTTTTT. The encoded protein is CACTGERPTGELFF.

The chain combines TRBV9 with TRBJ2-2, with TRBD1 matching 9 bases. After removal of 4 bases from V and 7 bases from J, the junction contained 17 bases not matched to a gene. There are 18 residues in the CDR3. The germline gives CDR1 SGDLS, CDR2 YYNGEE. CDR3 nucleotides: TGTGCCAGCAGCCCGATCCCCCCGTGGGACAGGGAACTCGGGGAGCTGTTTTTT. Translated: CASSPIPPWDRELGELFF.

The CDR3 DNA reads TGTGCCAGAAGCGGGCTCGACAGGGTCCCGTATAGCAATCAGCCCCAGCATTTT. It encodes CARSGLDRVPYSNQPQHF. The chain recombines TRBV5-3 with TRBJ1-5; 7 bases line up with TRBD1. TRBV5-3 belongs to the ORF category, with a function that is uncertain. The CDR3 is 18 amino acids. With 4 bases clipped from V and 0 bases from J, the junction kept 13 bases outside the gene matches.

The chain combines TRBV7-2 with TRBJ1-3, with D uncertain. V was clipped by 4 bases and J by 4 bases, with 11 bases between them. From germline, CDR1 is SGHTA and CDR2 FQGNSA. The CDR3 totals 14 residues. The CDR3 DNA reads TGTGCCAGCAGCTACTACGGTCTGGGAAACACCATATATTTT. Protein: CASSYYGLGNTIYF.

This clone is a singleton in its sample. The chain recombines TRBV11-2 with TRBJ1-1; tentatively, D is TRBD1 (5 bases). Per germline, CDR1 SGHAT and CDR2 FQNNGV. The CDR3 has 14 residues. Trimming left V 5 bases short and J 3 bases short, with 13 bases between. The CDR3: CASSLTQVDTEAFF. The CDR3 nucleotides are TGTGCCAGCAGCCTGACACAGGTTGACACTGAAGCTTTCTTT. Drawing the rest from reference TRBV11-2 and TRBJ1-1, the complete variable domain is EAGVAQSPRYKIIEKRQSVAFWCNPISGHATLYWYQQILGQGPKLLIQFQNNGVVDDSQLPKDRFSAERLKGVDSTLKIQPAKLEDSAVYLCASSLTQVDTEAFFGQGTRLTVV.

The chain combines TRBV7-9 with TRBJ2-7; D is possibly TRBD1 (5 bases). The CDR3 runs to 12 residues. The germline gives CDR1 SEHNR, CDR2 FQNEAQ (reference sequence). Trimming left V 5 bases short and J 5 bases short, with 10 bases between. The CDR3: CASSPGPDEQYF. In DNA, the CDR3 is TGTGCCAGCAGCCCAGGGCCGGACGAGCAGTACTTC.

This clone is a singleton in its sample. The CDR3 here is CASSPLGQGANEQYF. CDR3 DNA: TGTGCCAGCAGTCCCCTCGGACAGGGGGCCAACGAGCAGTACTTC. The chain links TRBV6-5 to TRBJ2-7, with TRBD1 matching 11 bases. V trimming: 5 bases; J trimming: 5 bases; junction bases outside the gene matches: 8. The CDR3 covers 15 residues. In germline, CDR1 is MNHEY, CDR2 SVGAGI.

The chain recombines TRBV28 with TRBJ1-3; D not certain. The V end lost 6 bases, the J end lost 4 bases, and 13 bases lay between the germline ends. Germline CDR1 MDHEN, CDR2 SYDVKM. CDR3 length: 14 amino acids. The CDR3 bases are TGTGCCAGCAGCGCCACCCAGGTCGGAAACACCATATATTTT. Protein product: CASSATQVGNTIYF. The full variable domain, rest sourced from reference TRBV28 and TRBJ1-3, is DVKVTQSSRYLVKRTGEKVFLECVQDMDHENMFWYRQDPGLGLRLIYFSYDVKMKEKGDIPEGYSVSREKKERFSLILESASTNQTSMYLCASSATQVGNTIYFGEGSWLTVV.

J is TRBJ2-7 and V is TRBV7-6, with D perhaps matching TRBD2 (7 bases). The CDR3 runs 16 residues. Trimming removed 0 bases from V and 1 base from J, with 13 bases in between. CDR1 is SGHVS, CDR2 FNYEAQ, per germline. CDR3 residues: CASSLAPAGASYEQYF. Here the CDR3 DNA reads TGTGCCAGCAGCTTAGCACCGGCGGGGGCTTCCTACGAGCAGTACTTC.